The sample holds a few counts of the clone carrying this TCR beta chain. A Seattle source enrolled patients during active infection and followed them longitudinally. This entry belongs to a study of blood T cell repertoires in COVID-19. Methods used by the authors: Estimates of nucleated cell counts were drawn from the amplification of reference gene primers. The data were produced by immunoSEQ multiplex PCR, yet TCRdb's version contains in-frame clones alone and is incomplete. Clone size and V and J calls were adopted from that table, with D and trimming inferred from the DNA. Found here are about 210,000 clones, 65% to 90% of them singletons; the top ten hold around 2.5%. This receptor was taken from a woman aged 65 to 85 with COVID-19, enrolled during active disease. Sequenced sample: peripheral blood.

The CDR3 loop reads CASSTGTGTGNTIYF. The DNA for the CDR3 is TGTGCCAGCAGCACGGGGACAGGGACTGGAAACACCATATATTTT. The rearrangement joins TRBV7-6 to TRBJ1-3; 9 bases fit TRBD1. The CDR3 runs to 15 residues. Germline loops: CDR1 SGHVS, CDR2 FNYEAQ. J gave up 2 bases and V 5 bases, and 4 bases lay outside the gene matches.